One and the same sample provided the 9 T cell receptor beta chains below, sequenced in a study of OX40 agonist ivuxolimab in advanced cancers. Sequencing used immunoSEQ multiplex PCR; TCRdb keeps in-frame clones, though not all of them. The data show tens of thousands of clones, 85% to 95% seen once. The sample here was CD4+ or CD8+ T cells sorted from blood, taken in a trial of the OX40 agonist ivuxolimab. These receptors all come from an adult with an advanced solid tumor such as melanoma, head and neck, liver or kidney cancer.

The V gene is TRBV28, the J gene TRBJ2-3; 9 positions match TRBD1. CDR1 MDHEN and CDR2 SYDVKM come from the germline V gene. With V trimmed by 2 bases and J by 2 bases, 5 bases remained unmatched. This CDR3 is built from 16 residues. The CDR3 sequence: CASSLAQGADTDTQYF. The CDR3 bases are TGTGCCAGCAGTTTAGCACAGGGGGCGGACACAGATACGCAGTATTTT.

For the CDR3, the DNA is TGTGCCAGCAGCCGGACCGGGTACGAGCAGTACTTC. Its translation: CASSRTGYEQYF. The chain is built from TRBV7-2 and TRBJ2-7, with D hard to call. The germline V gene has CDR1 SGHTA and CDR2 FQGNSA. The CDR3 has 12 residues. The V gene lost 5 bases and the J gene lost 4 bases, with 9 bases spanning the gap.

The chain combines TRBV5-1 with TRBJ1-1; 7 nucleotides line up with TRBD1. The germline V gene has CDR1 SGHRS and CDR2 YFSETQ. The trim removed 2 bases at V and 4 bases at J, leaving 2 bases unmatched. The CDR3 contains 13 residues. The CDR3 nucleotides read TGCGCCAGCAGCTTAGGGACAGCCACTGAAGCTTTCTTT. This encodes CASSLGTATEAFF.

The genes are TRBV29-1 and TRBJ1-4; a possible D gene is TRBD1 (5 bases). The CDR3 is 16 amino acids. Between the trimmed V and J ends, which lost 4 bases and 2 bases, there was a span of 17 bases. Germline assignment: CDR1 SQVTM and CDR2 ANQGSEA. The CDR3 DNA sequence: TGCAGCGTTGCCGGGATGCAGGGCGCGACTAATGAAAAACTGTTTTTT. This codes for CSVAGMQGATNEKLFF.

The chain couples TRBV27 to TRBJ2-3; a possible D gene is TRBD2 (5 bases). V shed 3 bases and J shed 3 bases, with 10 bases lying between them. Germline V gene lookup returns CDR1 MNHEY and CDR2 SMNVEV (reference sequence). The CDR3 totals 14 residues. CDR3 coding DNA: TGTGCCAGCAGTTTCCTACGAGGGACAGATACGCAGTATTTT. Protein: CASSFLRGTDTQYF.

CDR3 DNA: TGTGCCAGCGGGGGGACAGGGACCTACGAGCAGTACTTC. It codes for CASGGTGTYEQYF. This chain links TRBV2 with TRBJ2-7, with TRBD1 identical over 9 bases. This CDR3 has 13 residues. Germline values: CDR1 SNHLY, CDR2 FYNNEI. The ends lost 8 bases at V and 2 bases at J; junction bases unmatched: 4.

The chain uses TRBV30 and TRBJ1-6, with 7 nucleotides matching TRBD1. The germline gives CDR1 GTSNPN, CDR2 SVGIG (reference sequence). The CDR3 spans 13 residues. V shed 3 bases, J shed 7 bases, and the junction held 3 bases outside the gene matches. The CDR3, as DNA: TGTGCCTGGAGGACAGGGAACAATTCACCCCTCCACTTT. Amino acid sequence: CAWRTGNNSPLHF.

The V call is TRBV4-1, the J call TRBJ2-1; D could derive from TRBD1 or TRBD2 (5 bases each). The V gene lost 0 bases and the J gene lost 8 bases, with 17 bases spanning the gap. Germline CDR1 is MGHRA and CDR2 is YSYEKL. This CDR3 is 16 amino acids long. The CDR3: CASSQDRDPRGDEQFF. DNA of the CDR3: TGCGCCAGCAGCCAAGATAGGGACCCCCGGGGCGATGAGCAGTTCTTC.

The chain employs TRBV9 and TRBJ2-1, with TRBD2 matching 14 bases. This CDR3 region has 16 residues. From germline, CDR1 is SGDLS and CDR2 YYNGEE. With 3 bases clipped from V and 4 bases from J, the junction kept 3 bases outside the gene matches. CDR3 residues: CASSGLAGGIYNEQFF. CDR3 bases: TGTGCCAGCAGCGGACTAGCGGGAGGGATATACAATGAGCAGTTCTTC.